The 24 T cell receptor beta chains reported below all come from one sample, sequenced in a study of blood T cell repertoires in COVID-19. TCRdb's copy holds only in-frame clones and misses some; the assay was immunoSEQ multiplex PCR. This table has over 250,000 clones, around 89% appearing once. The sequencing input was peripheral blood. Source of these receptors: a woman aged 55-70 years with acute or convalescent COVID-19.

The gene calls are TRBV2 and TRBJ2-5, with a possible D match to TRBD2 (5 bases). The CDR3 has 12 residues. Per the germline V gene, CDR1 is SNHLY and CDR2 is FYNNEI. Trimming pared 4 bases from V and 10 bases from J, leaving 13 bases between. This chain's CDR3 is CASSGRWGDQYF. The CDR3 DNA is TGTGCCAGCAGTGGCCGGTGGGGAGACCAGTACTTC.

This chain connects TRBV7-9 to TRBJ2-3; 8 bases fit TRBD2. The CDR3 extends over 14 amino acids. The junction had 4 bases not matched to a gene; V was cut back by 3 bases and J by 5 bases. Germline V gene sequence: CDR1 SEHNR, CDR2 FQNEAQ (reference sequence). The CDR3 is CASSFRLAGDTQYF. For the CDR3, the DNA is TGTGCCAGCAGCTTTCGGCTAGCGGGAGATACGCAGTATTTT.

The V call is TRBV5-1, the J call TRBJ2-2, with no clear D. V shed 0 bases and J shed 4 bases, with 13 bases lying between them. This CDR3 region has 16 residues. Germline V gene sequence: CDR1 SGHRS, CDR2 YFSETQ. The CDR3 sequence: CASSLEPRGLTGELFF. The CDR3 region has the DNA TGCGCCAGCAGCTTGGAGCCCAGAGGCCTCACCGGGGAGCTGTTTTTT.

J is TRBJ1-2 and V is TRBV7-2, with D tentatively TRBD1 (5 bases). The CDR3 is 13 amino acids. V was clipped by 6 bases and J by 0 bases, with 8 bases between them. Germline CDR1 SGHTA, CDR2 FQGNSA. CDR3 nucleotides: TGTGCCAGCAGGGGGCCTTCTAACTATGGCTACACCTTC. Its protein product is CASRGPSNYGYTF.

CDR3 DNA sequence: TGTGCCATCAGCGCCGGGACACTGGATGAGCAGTTCTTC. Its translation is CAISAGTLDEQFF. V is TRBV10-3 and J is TRBJ2-1, with D maybe TRBD1 (6 bases). Germline V gene lookup returns CDR1 ENHRY and CDR2 SYGVKD. The CDR3 extends over 13 amino acids. V lost 6 bases, J lost 8 bases, and 14 bases lay in between.

This clone was seen a few times. DNA of the CDR3: TGTGCCAGCAGCCTACTGAATGGCTACACCTTC. Amino acids: CASSLLNGYTF. The chain uses TRBV28 and TRBJ1-2; D is undetermined. The CDR3 is 11 residues long. The germline V gene has CDR1 MDHEN and CDR2 SYDVKM. V was pared by 6 bases and J by 6 bases, with 8 bases between.

This clone was detected only a few times. As DNA, the CDR3 is TGTGCTTCGAGCCGGGACAATCAGCCCCAGCATTTT. Translated: CASSRDNQPQHF. The chain has TRBV7-2 and TRBJ1-5, with D uncertain. CDR3 length equals 12 residues. The germline gives CDR1 SGHTA, CDR2 FQGNSA.

V gene TRBV10-3 combines with J gene TRBJ1-4, with TRBD1 matching over 7 bases. The ends lost 3 bases at V and 8 bases at J; junction bases unmatched: 6. Germline values: CDR1 ENHRY, CDR2 SYGVKD. The length of the CDR3 is 14 residues. The CDR3 here is CAISDGGGVEKLFF. As DNA, the CDR3 is TGTGCCATCAGTGATGGAGGGGGCGTAGAAAAACTGTTTTTT.

This chain connects TRBV5-1 to TRBJ2-7; 9 bases align to TRBD2. The germline gives CDR1 SGHRS, CDR2 YFSETQ. The ends lost 0 bases at V and 6 bases at J; junction bases unmatched: 4. This CDR3 contains 14 residues. CDR3 residues: CASSLDGAGGEQYF. DNA of the CDR3: TGCGCCAGCAGCTTGGACGGAGCGGGGGGCGAGCAGTACTTC.

The chain joins TRBV7-8 to TRBJ2-7; TRBD1 matches at 9 bases. The CDR3 spans 15 residues. The germline CDR1 and CDR2 sequences are SGHVS and FQNEAQ. V gave up 4 bases and J gave up 4 bases; unmatched junction bases: 8. The CDR3 DNA is TGTGCCAGCAGCTCCGACAGGGGGAAATCATACGAGCAGTACTTC. It yields the protein CASSSDRGKSYEQYF.

The rearrangement joins TRBV7-2 to TRBJ2-7, with D possibly TRBD1 on 6 matching bases. The CDR3 has 13 residues. Germline V gene data show CDR1 as SGHTA and CDR2 as FQGNSA. V lost 6 bases and J lost 0, with 9 bases in between. DNA for the CDR3: TGTGCCAGCAGTGACAGGAGCTCCTACGAGCAGTACTTC. Its translation: CASSDRSSYEQYF.

This chain connects TRBV3-1 (or the pseudogene TRBV3-2) to TRBJ2-4; no definite D call. This CDR3 spans 12 amino acids. Trimming removed 2 bases from V and 3 bases from J, with 2 bases in between. Germline CDR1 is LGHDT and CDR2 is YNNKEL (reference sequence). The chain's CDR3 is CASSQLKNIQYF. CDR3 nucleotide sequence: TGTGCCAGCAGCCAACTCAAAAACATTCAGTACTTC.

The J gene is TRBJ1-2, the V gene TRBV28, with D maybe TRBD1 (6 bases). Germline lookup yields CDR1 MDHEN and CDR2 SYDVKM. The ends were cut back, 2 bases at V and 1 base at J, with 14 bases in the middle. This CDR3 contains 16 residues. This CDR3 is CASSLGLGALNYGYTF. The CDR3 bases are TGTGCCAGCAGTTTAGGGCTGGGGGCGCTTAACTATGGCTACACCTTC.

The chain couples TRBV7-2 to TRBJ2-7; 12 bases are shared with TRBD2. The length of the CDR3 is 15 residues. Germline trimming cut 5 bases from V and 4 bases from J; bases unmatched to any gene: 6. Germline CDR1 SGHTA, CDR2 FQGNSA. CDR3 loop: CASSLTSGSRYEQYF. The CDR3 DNA follows: TGTGCCAGCAGCCTGACTAGCGGGAGTCGATACGAGCAGTACTTC.

The chain recombines TRBV27 with TRBJ1-6; no reliable D call. Germline V gene sequence: CDR1 MNHEY, CDR2 SMNVEV (reference sequence). Trimming left V 5 bases short and J 10 bases short, with 18 bases between. The CDR3 length is 15 residues. The CDR3 DNA follows: TGTGCCAGCAGTGGCGGGCAGAAGGGTCCCTCACCCCTCCACTTT. Translating it yields CASSGGQKGPSPLHF.

This rearrangement joins TRBV19 to TRBJ2-7; tentatively, D is TRBD2 (5 bases). This CDR3 comprises 13 residues. With 3 bases removed from V and 3 bases from J, the gap between germline ends came to 9 bases. Germline V lookup: CDR1 LNHDA, CDR2 SQIVND (reference sequence). The CDR3 DNA reads as TGTGCCAGTAGTATTTTGGCGGGCTACGAGCAGTACTTC. Its translation is CASSILAGYEQYF.

The chain has TRBV11-2 and TRBJ2-1, with TRBD2 matching over 7 bases. The CDR3 totals 15 residues. Germline V gene lookup returns CDR1 SGHAT and CDR2 FQNNGV. V was clipped by 6 bases and J by 3 bases; unmatched bases: 8. CDR3 coding DNA: TGTGCCAGCAGACGTGCGGGAGTCTTCTACAATGAGCAGTTCTTC. It specifies CASRRAGVFYNEQFF.

Note on this clone: Other DNA sequences from this sample encode an identical CDR3 as well. The chain recombines TRBV28 with TRBJ1-5; tentative D call: TRBD1 (6 bases). The CDR3 consists of 15 residues. V lost 3 bases and J lost 1, with 10 bases in between. Germline CDR1 and CDR2: MDHEN and SYDVKM. The DNA of the CDR3 is TGTGCCAGCAGTTTTGTCCAGGGGAGCAATCAGCCCCAGCATTTT. Translating it yields CASSFVQGSNQPQHF. Variable domain in full (rest from reference TRBV28 and TRBJ1-5): DVKVTQSSRYLVKRTGEKVFLECVQDMDHENMFWYRQDPGLGLRLIYFSYDVKMKEKGDIPEGYSVSREKKERFSLILESASTNQTSMYLCASSFVQGSNQPQHFGDGTRLSIL.

The CDR3 coding sequence is TGTGCCAGCAGCCAAGATCATGGACAGGGGGCGGCTGGAAACACCATATATTTT. Protein: CASSQDHGQGAAGNTIYF. This chain connects TRBV4-2 to TRBJ1-3; 11 bases align to TRBD1. CDR1 and CDR2 from the germline V gene are LGHNA and YNFKEQ. This CDR3 contains 18 residues. With V trimmed by 0 bases and J by 2 bases, 6 bases remained unmatched.

V usage is TRBV28 and J usage is TRBJ1-2; TRBD1 is a possible D gene (5 bases). CDR1 is MDHEN, CDR2 SYDVKM, per germline. V was shortened by 7 bases and J by 8 bases, with 17 bases between the two germline ends. The CDR3 extends over 13 amino acids. As DNA, the CDR3 is TGTGCCAGCACCCTAGGGTCCCGACAGGGCTACACCTTC. Translation: CASTLGSRQGYTF.

The chain uses TRBV2 and TRBJ1-5; TRBD1 matches at 8 bases. The CDR3 loop spans 19 amino acids. The germline gives CDR1 SNHLY, CDR2 FYNNEI. Trimming took 6 bases from V and 0 from J; bases not matched to a gene: 16. This CDR3 reads CASSPPRTGWTYSNQPQHF. For the CDR3, the DNA is TGTGCCAGCAGCCCGCCTAGGACAGGGTGGACTTATAGCAATCAGCCCCAGCATTTT.

The V and J genes are TRBV27 and TRBJ1-5; possibly TRBD1 for D (6 bases). Germline assignment: CDR1 MNHEY and CDR2 SMNVEV (reference sequence). The CDR3 covers 15 residues. V shed 4 bases and J shed 1 base, with 11 bases lying between them. The CDR3, as DNA: TGTGCCAGCAGTTACCAGCAGGGGAGCAATCAGCCCCAGCATTTT. The encoded protein is CASSYQQGSNQPQHF.

This chain's CDR3 is CASSPGGGNTIYF. CDR3 nucleotide sequence: TGCGCCAGCAGTCCAGGTGGTGGAAACACCATATATTTT. The V and J genes are TRBV4-3 and TRBJ1-3; D is unclear. This CDR3 spans 13 amino acids. Germline V gene lookup returns CDR1 LGHNA and CDR2 YSLEER. Trimming pared 6 bases from V and 3 bases from J, leaving 9 bases between.

The chain links TRBV4-3 to TRBJ1-5; 9 bases fit TRBD1. Germline CDR1 and CDR2: LGHNA and YSLEER. J lost 4 bases, V lost 1 base, and 5 bases had no gene match. There are 16 residues in the CDR3. CDR3: CASSQVLGQGNQPQHF. In DNA form, the CDR3 reads TGCGCCAGCAGCCAAGTTCTCGGACAGGGGAATCAGCCCCAGCATTTT.